Shown below are 27 T cell receptor beta chains from a single sample sequenced in a study of T cells in Graves' hyperthyroidism and ophthalmopathy. TCR beta CDR3 regions were amplified from RNA transcripts. First-round RT-PCR targeting the TCR CDR3 was performed with the HTBI primer set. One entry per CDR3 protein results from TCRdb running MiXCR on the multiplex PCR reads. The repertoire holds around 600,000 distinct CDR3 sequences, with around 14% as singletons. The source material was blood. All receptors come from a woman in her 30s with Graves' hyperthyroidism.

The gene calls are TRBV14 and TRBJ2-1, with 12 bases aligning to TRBD2. The J segment lost 15 bases and the V segment lost 0 bases, leaving 3 bases of the junction unmatched. CDR1 and CDR2 (germline): SGHDN, FVKESK. The CDR3 sequence is 13 residues long. CDR3 region: CASSQDSLAGGFF. The DNA of the CDR3 is TGTGCCAGCAGCCAAGATTCACTAGCGGGAGGGTTCTTC.

This clonotype was recorded many times. The rearrangement uses TRBV30 and TRBJ2-1, with D possibly matching TRBD1 (5 bases). The length of the CDR3 is 11 residues. From germline, CDR1 is GTSNPN and CDR2 SVGIG (reference sequence). Trimming pared 3 bases from V and 6 bases from J, leaving 6 bases between. As DNA, the CDR3 is TGTGCCTGGAGGCAGGGCAATGAGCAGTTCTTC. This gives the protein CAWRQGNEQFF.

This clonotype was seen ten or more times. The chain is built from TRBV6-2 or TRBV6-3 and TRBJ2-4; 11 nucleotides align to TRBD2. Germline loops: CDR1 MNHEY, CDR2 SVGEGT. The CDR3 contains 17 residues. Unmatched junction bases numbered 19, after V lost 10 bases and J lost 8 bases. CDR3 region: CATGGLAGGPKLDIQYF. CDR3 DNA: TGTGCCACCGGAGGGTTAGCGGGAGGGCCTAAATTGGACATTCAGTACTTC.

This chain links TRBV14 with TRBJ2-1, with a weak D call TRBD2 (5 bases). CDR3 length equals 11 residues. Trimming took 0 bases from V and 14 from J, leaving 8 bases between them. Looked up from germline, CDR1 is SGHDN and CDR2 is FVKESK. CDR3 region: CASSQDGIEFF. The DNA for the CDR3 is TGTGCCAGCAGCCAAGACGGGATCGAGTTCTTC. Supplemented by reference TRBV14 and TRBJ2-1, the full variable domain reads EAGVTQFPSHSVIEKGQTVTLRCDPISGHDNLYWYRRVMGKEIKFLLHFVKESKQDESGMPNNRFLAERTGGTYSTLKVQPAELEDSGVYFCASSQDGIEFFGPGTRLTVL.

V and J are TRBV4-3 and TRBJ2-1; no clear D gene. Germline V CDR1 and CDR2: LGHNA, YSLEER. Between the trimmed V and J ends, which lost 0 bases and 4 bases, there was a span of 10 bases. The CDR3 loop spans 15 amino acids. The CDR3 sequence is CASSQDEAVYNEQFF. As DNA, the CDR3 is TGCGCCAGCAGCCAAGATGAGGCGGTTTACAATGAGCAGTTCTTC.

V and J are TRBV5-1 and TRBJ2-3, with a tentative D call TRBD2 (6 bases). The CDR3 extends over 15 amino acids. V gave up 2 bases and J gave up 4 bases, with 14 bases separating them. Germline CDR1 and CDR2: SGHRS and YFSETQ. The CDR3 bases are TGCGCCAGCAGCTTAACGGGGCCGGGGGCAGATACGCAGTATTTT. Its translation: CASSLTGPGADTQYF.

This clonotype was counted many times. CDR3 sequence reads: CSACCDRGLYEQYF. CDR3 nucleotides: TGCAGTGCCTGTTGCGACAGGGGGCTTTACGAGCAGTACTTC. The chain links TRBV20-1 to TRBJ2-7, with 10 bases lining up with TRBD1. After removal of 6 bases from V and 4 bases from J, the junction contained 9 bases not matched to a gene. Germline CDR1 and CDR2: DFQATT and SNEGSKA (reference sequence). CDR3 length: 14 residues.

The chain joins TRBV11-2 to TRBJ2-7, with D tentatively TRBD1 or TRBD2 (5 bases each). Germline V gene lookup returns CDR1 SGHAT and CDR2 FQNNGV. The V gene lost 3 bases and the J gene lost 6 bases, with 15 bases spanning the gap. The CDR3 covers 14 residues. CDR3 sequence: CASSFRSGTSEQYF. CDR3 nucleotide sequence: TGTGCCAGCAGCTTTCGCTCCGGGACCTCCGAGCAGTACTTC.

This clonotype was counted at least ten times. The chain recombines TRBV18 with TRBJ2-3; D is unresolved. V shed 6 bases and J shed 4 bases, with 11 bases lying between them. The CDR3 totals 13 residues. Germline CDR1 reads KGHSH; CDR2 reads LQKENI. For the CDR3, the DNA is TGTGCCAGCTCCCTCACCCACCCAGATACGCAGTATTTT. Amino acids: CASSLTHPDTQYF.

In this sample, this clonotype turned up many times. This chain links TRBV2 with TRBJ2-7; TRBD2 aligns across 8 bases. Trimming at V came to 0 bases and at J to 1 base, leaving 8 bases not matched to a gene. Germline-derived CDR1 and CDR2 are SNHLY and FYNNEI. The CDR3 sequence is 17 residues long. CDR3 nucleotide sequence: TGTGCCAGCAGTGAAGCGCTTATTAGCGGGGCTTCCTACGAGCAGTACTTC. Translating gives CASSEALISGASYEQYF.

This rearrangement joins TRBV6-5 to TRBJ2-5, with TRBD1 matching 8 bases. Trimming cost V 2 bases and J 5 bases; bases outside gene matches: 4. The CDR3 has 14 residues. Germline CDR1 MNHEY, CDR2 SVGAGI. In nucleotides, the CDR3 is TGTGCCAGCAGTTACAGACAGGGGATGGAGACCCAGTACTTC. As protein: CASSYRQGMETQYF.

The chain is built from TRBV29-1 and TRBJ2-7; 9 bases match TRBD2. The junction had 3 bases not matched to a gene; V was cut back by 5 bases and J by 1 base. The CDR3 has 13 amino acids. The germline V gene encodes CDR1 SQVTM and CDR2 ANQGSEA. In DNA form, the CDR3 reads TGCAGCGTTCTGCTAGCGGGATCCTACGAGCAGTACTTC. It encodes CSVLLAGSYEQYF.

This clonotype was detected many times. This rearrangement joins TRBV28 to TRBJ1-5; 7 positions match TRBD1. This CDR3 is built from 14 residues. V trimming: 7 bases; J trimming: 0 bases; junction bases outside the gene matches: 3. Germline-derived CDR1 and CDR2 are MDHEN and SYDVKM. The CDR3 DNA sequence: TGTGCCAGCATCGGGGACAGTAGCAATCAGCCCCAGCATTTT. It translates to CASIGDSSNQPQHF.

There are many counts of this clonotype. This chain uses TRBV7-2 with TRBJ1-1; D is possibly TRBD1 (6 bases). The germline gives CDR1 SGHTA, CDR2 FQGNSA. This CDR3 is 14 amino acids long. V was trimmed by 4 bases and J by 4 bases, leaving 13 bases between them. CDR3 sequence (DNA): TGTGCCAGCAGCTCCAATGGGGGCGGCACTGAAGCTTTCTTT. Protein: CASSSNGGGTEAFF.

V and J are TRBV20-1 and TRBJ2-2; D ambiguous. The CDR3 has 15 amino acids. Trimming took off 3 bases at V and 2 bases at J, with 13 bases between the two ends. Germline V gives CDR1 DFQATT, CDR2 SNEGSKA (reference sequence). CDR3 in DNA: TGCAGTGCTAGCTTCGAGAGTCTAAACACCGGGGAGCTGTTTTTT. It is translated as CSASFESLNTGELFF.

This clonotype was seen at least ten times. This chain connects TRBV6-1 to TRBJ1-1; perhaps TRBD1 as D (6 bases). This CDR3 has 11 amino acids. Germline loops: CDR1 MNHNS, CDR2 SASEGT. V lost 6 bases and J lost 8, with 10 bases in between. The CDR3 is CASSRTVEAFF. The CDR3 bases are TGTGCCAGCAGCCGGACAGTAGAAGCTTTCTTT.

This clonotype has ten or more counts. V and J are TRBV10-1 and TRBJ2-2; TRBD1 matches at 7 bases. Germline-derived CDR1 and CDR2 are WNHNN and SYGVQD (reference sequence). The CDR3 consists of 16 residues. V lost 3 bases to trimming and J lost 1 base; unmatched junction nucleotides: 5. The CDR3 nucleotides read TGCGCCAGCAGTGACGGGACAGAAAAGAACACCGGGGAGCTGTTTTTT. Encoded protein: CASSDGTEKNTGELFF.

This clonotype showed up many times. V and J are TRBV12-3 or TRBV12-4 and TRBJ1-1; D gene uncertain. V was trimmed by 2 bases and J by 5 bases, leaving 6 bases between them. The CDR3 is 12 amino acids. The CDR3 loop reads CASSLQRTEAFF. CDR3 sequence (DNA): TGTGCCAGCAGTTTACAGCGGACTGAAGCTTTCTTT.

This clonotype was observed at least ten times. The gene calls are TRBV11-1 and TRBJ1-2; D perhaps matches TRBD1 (5 bases). The germline gives CDR1 SGHAT, CDR2 FQDESV (reference sequence). The CDR3 spans 13 residues. The V end was cut by 3 bases, the J end by 6 bases, with 11 bases between. CDR3 sequence reads: CASSFEGWNGYTF. CDR3 in DNA: TGTGCCAGCAGCTTTGAGGGGTGGAATGGCTACACCTTC.

This clonotype was found many times. This chain links TRBV28 with TRBJ2-3; TRBD1 aligns across 8 bases. The CDR3 is made up of 18 amino acids. In germline, CDR1 is MDHEN, CDR2 SYDVKM. The ends lost 2 bases at V and 2 bases at J; junction bases unmatched: 12. The CDR3 DNA follows: TGTGCCAGCAGTTTAGACAGGGCAGGGGGCCCCGACACAGATACGCAGTATTTT. Translation: CASSLDRAGGPDTDTQYF.

This clonotype was seen only a few times. The V gene is TRBV7-8, the J gene TRBJ2-1; D unresolved. There are 13 residues in the CDR3. V was pared by 1 base and J by 11 bases, with 12 bases between. Germline V lookup: CDR1 SGHVS, CDR2 FQNEAQ. The CDR3 nucleotides are TGTGCCAGCAGCTTAGAAGAAGGAGCCAAGCAGTTCTTC. Amino acids: CASSLEEGAKQFF.

The chain couples TRBV15 to TRBJ1-2, with D perhaps matching TRBD1 (6 bases). V shed 2 bases and J shed 10 bases, with 14 bases lying between them. Looked up from germline, CDR1 is LNHNV and CDR2 is YYDKDF (reference sequence). The CDR3 length is 13 residues. The CDR3 DNA follows: TGTGCCACCAGCAGAACATTACAGGGAGTCTACACCTTC. Its translation: CATSRTLQGVYTF.

The J gene is TRBJ2-3, the V gene TRBV12-3 or TRBV12-4; 15 bases are a match to TRBD2. V gave up 4 bases and J gave up 2 bases; unmatched junction bases: 10. The CDR3 consists of 19 residues. CDR3 in amino acids: CASSWTSGRARGPTDTQYF. The CDR3 DNA follows: TGTGCCAGCAGTTGGACTAGCGGGAGGGCCCGGGGCCCCACAGATACGCAGTATTTT.

The chain employs TRBV3-1 and TRBJ2-3; 13 nucleotides match TRBD2. Germline V lookup: CDR1 LGHDT, CDR2 YNNKEL (reference sequence). The V and J ends lost 2 bases and 2 bases, in that order; junction bases with no gene match: 10. The CDR3 sequence is 19 residues long. Here the CDR3 DNA reads TGTGCCAGCAGCCAACGCGGGACTAGCGGGAAGCTGGCCACAGATACGCAGTATTTT. Translated, it gives CASSQRGTSGKLATDTQYF.

This clonotype has more than one count but fewer than ten. The chain carries TRBV7-9 and TRBJ2-2; 9 bases align to TRBD2. Germline V gene lookup returns CDR1 SEHNR and CDR2 FQNEAQ (reference sequence). Unmatched junction bases numbered 11, after V lost 3 bases and J lost 3 bases. This CDR3 comprises 18 residues. CDR3 nucleotides: TGTGCCAGCAGCTTGCCTTTGGGTAGCGGGAGAGACACCGGGGAGCTGTTTTTT. Its translation is CASSLPLGSGRDTGELFF.

This clonotype came up a few times. The gene calls are TRBV3-1 and TRBJ1-1; D possibly corresponds to TRBD1 (6 bases). Trimming left V 5 bases short and J 4 bases short, with 17 bases between. The CDR3 spans 15 residues. Germline V gene data show CDR1 as LGHDT and CDR2 as YNNKEL (reference sequence). The CDR3 reads CASSYQTGGSTEAFF. CDR3 bases: TGTGCCAGCAGCTACCAGACAGGAGGGAGCACTGAAGCTTTCTTT.

The sample holds many counts of this clonotype. This chain connects TRBV12-3 or TRBV12-4 to TRBJ1-2, with TRBD1 matching over 9 bases. The CDR3 length is 17 residues. After removal of 10 bases from V and 4 bases from J, the junction contained 19 bases not matched to a gene. Here the CDR3 reads CATTRGGQGASSYGYTF. DNA for the CDR3: TGTGCCACCACGAGGGGGGGACAGGGAGCCTCCTCCTATGGCTACACCTTC.